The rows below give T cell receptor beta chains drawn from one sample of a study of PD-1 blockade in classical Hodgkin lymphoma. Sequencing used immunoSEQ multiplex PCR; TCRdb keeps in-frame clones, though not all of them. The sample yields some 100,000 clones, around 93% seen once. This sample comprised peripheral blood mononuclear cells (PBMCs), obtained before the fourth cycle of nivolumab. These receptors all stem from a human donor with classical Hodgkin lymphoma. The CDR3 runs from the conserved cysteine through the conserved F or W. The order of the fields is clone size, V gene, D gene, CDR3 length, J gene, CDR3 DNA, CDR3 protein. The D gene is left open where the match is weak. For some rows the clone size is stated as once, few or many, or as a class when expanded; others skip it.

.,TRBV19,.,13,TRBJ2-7,TGTGCCAGTAGCCGGACAGTAGTCTACGAGCAGTACTTC,CASSRTVVYEQYF
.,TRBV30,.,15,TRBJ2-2,TGTGCCTGGAGTGGCCCTAGTGCGAGCACCGGGGAGCTGTTTTTT,CAWSGPSASTGELFF
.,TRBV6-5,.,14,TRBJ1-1,TGTGCCAGCAGTTACGGACAATTGAACACTGAAGCTTTCTTT,CASSYGQLNTEAFF
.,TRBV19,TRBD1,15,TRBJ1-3,TGTGCCAGTAGTCCTCGACAGGGGACTGGAAACACCATATATTTT,CASSPRQGTGNTIYF
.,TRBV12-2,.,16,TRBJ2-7,TGTGCAAGTCGCTCTAGGGGGACAGGGGGCCTCGACGAGCAGTACTTC,CASRSRGTGGLDEQYF
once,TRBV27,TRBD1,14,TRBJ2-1,TGTGCCAGCAGTTCCATACTGCAGGGGGATGAGCAGTTCTTC,CASSSILQGDEQFF
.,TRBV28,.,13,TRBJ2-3,TGTGCCAGCCTCGGGCAGCCCACAGATACGCAGTATTTT,CASLGQPTDTQYF
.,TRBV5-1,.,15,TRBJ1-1,TGCGCCAGCAGCTTCGGGCGAGTAGTGAACACTGAAGCTTTCTTT,CASSFGRVVNTEAFF
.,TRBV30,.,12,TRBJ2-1,TGTGCCTGGGGAGCGGAGGCGGATGAGCAGTTCTTC,CAWGAEADEQFF
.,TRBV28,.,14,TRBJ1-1,TGTGCCAGCAGTTCCCCAACCTCACACGATGAAGCTTTCTTT,CASSSPTSHDEAFF
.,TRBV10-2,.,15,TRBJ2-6,TGCGCCAGCAGAAAGACGGGCTCTGGGGCCAACGTCCTGACTTTC,CASRKTGSGANVLTF
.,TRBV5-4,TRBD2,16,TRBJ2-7,TGTGCCAGCAGCCCCGCGCGGGGAGGGATACTCTACGAGCAGTACTTC,CASSPARGGILYEQYF
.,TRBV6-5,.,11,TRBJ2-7,TGTGCCAGCAGGGGGCTGTACGAGCAGTACTTC,CASRGLYEQYF
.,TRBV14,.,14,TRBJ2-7,TGTGCCAGCAGCCAAACGGTCCTGACCTACGAGCAGTACTTC,CASSQTVLTYEQYF
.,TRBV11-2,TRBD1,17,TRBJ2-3,TGTGCCAGCAGCTTTGGTCCCAGGGGGACCCCCACAGATACGCAGTATTTT,CASSFGPRGTPTDTQYF
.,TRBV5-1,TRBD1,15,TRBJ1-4,TGCGCCAGCAGCCCGTCACAGGGGACGGGTGAAAAACTGTTTTTT,CASSPSQGTGEKLFF
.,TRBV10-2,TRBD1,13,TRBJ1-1,TGCGCCAGCAGGACAGGGGGGAACACTGAAGCTTTCTTT,CASRTGGNTEAFF
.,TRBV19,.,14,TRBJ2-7,TGTGCCAGTAGTATGAGGGCGAGCTCCTACGAGCAGTACTTC,CASSMRASSYEQYF
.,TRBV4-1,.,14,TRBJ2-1,TGCGCCAGCAGCCAAGAAGGGCGGGGGCCCGAGCAGTTCTTC,CASSQEGRGPEQFF
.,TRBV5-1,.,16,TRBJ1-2,TGCGCCAGCAGCTTCTTTGGTGGTGGGGCTAACTATGGCTACACCTTC,CASSFFGGGANYGYTF
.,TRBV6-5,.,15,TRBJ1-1,TGTGCCAGCAGGAATTGGGGGGACGAAAACACTGAAGCTTTCTTT,CASRNWGDENTEAFF
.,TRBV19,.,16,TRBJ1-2,TGTGCCAGTAGTCCCAACAGGCGTCCCTCTAACTATGGCTACACCTTC,CASSPNRRPSNYGYTF
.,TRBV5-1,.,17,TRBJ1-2,TGCGCCAGCAGCTTCCGAACATTCACAGGGACTAACTATGGCTACACCTTC,CASSFRTFTGTNYGYTF
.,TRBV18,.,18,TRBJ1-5,TGTGCCAGCTCACCAGAGGACCCGGACCGAAGGAGACATCAGCCCCAGCATTTT,CASSPEDPDRRRHQPQHF
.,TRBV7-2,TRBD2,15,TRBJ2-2,TGTGCCAGCAGCTTAACTGGACTAGCGGACGGGGAGCTGTTTTTT,CASSLTGLADGELFF
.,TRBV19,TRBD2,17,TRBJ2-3,TGTGCCAGTAGTATAGATCTTCCGGCGGGAGCGGCGGATACGCAGTATTTT,CASSIDLPAGAADTQYF
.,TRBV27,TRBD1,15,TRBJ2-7,TGTGCCAGCAGTCTCGGCCGGACAGGCTCCTACGAGCAGTACTTC,CASSLGRTGSYEQYF
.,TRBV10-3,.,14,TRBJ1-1,TGTGCCATCAGTGAGTGGGGGGAGAACACTGAAGCTTTCTTT,CAISEWGENTEAFF
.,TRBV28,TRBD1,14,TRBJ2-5,TGTGCCAGCAGTTTACCCGACAGGGTTGAGACCCAGTACTTC,CASSLPDRVETQYF
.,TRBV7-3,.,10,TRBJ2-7,TGTGCCAGCAGCACCGGGACGGAGTACTTC,CASSTGTEYF
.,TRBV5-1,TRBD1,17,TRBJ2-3,TGCGCCAGCACCTTTCGGCCGGGACAGGGGTTTACAGATACGCAGTATTTT,CASTFRPGQGFTDTQYF
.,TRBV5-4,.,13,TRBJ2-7,TGTGCCAGCAGCGGCCGGGGGCCCTACGAGCAGTACTTC,CASSGRGPYEQYF
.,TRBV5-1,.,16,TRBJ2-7,TGCGCCAGCAGCTCGGGACTTTTAGTCGATTCCTACGAGCAATACTTC,CASSSGLLVDSYEQYF
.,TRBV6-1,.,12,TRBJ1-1,TGTGCCAGCAGTGTTACAGGGATGAAAGCTTTCTTT,CASSVTGMKAFF
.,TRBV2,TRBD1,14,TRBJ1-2,TGTGCCAGCAGAACGGACAGGGGGTCACATGGCTACACCTTC,CASRTDRGSHGYTF